Listed here are 17 T cell receptor beta chains from one sample, sequenced in a study of memory CD4+ T cells and cytomegalovirus serostatus. The sort gate was single viable CD3+CD4+CD8-CD45RO+ cells for memory CD4+ T cells. TCRdb keeps only in-frame clones here, not all; method: immunoSEQ multiplex PCR. The table records about 50,000 clones, roughly 87% of them present only once. Input material: memory CD4+ T cells from blood. The origin of the receptors is an adult in good health and CMV-seronegative.

The chain uses TRBV7-8 and TRBJ2-5; the D gene is possibly TRBD2 (7 bases). The tail of the sequence fits TRBJ2-7 better, so the J call may be wrong. The CDR3 length is 16 residues. CDR1 is SGHVS and CDR2 is FQNEAQ in the germline V gene. The CDR3 nucleotides read TGTGCCAGCAGCTTAGCGCCTCGGGGGGCAGTTAACGAGCAGTACTTC. It yields the protein CASSLAPRGAVNEQYF.

This clone was seen a few times. The chain has TRBV10-1 and TRBJ2-6; 9 bases are a match to TRBD1. V lost 6 bases and J lost 2; bases outside the gene matches: 2. Germline V lookup: CDR1 WNHNN, CDR2 SYGVQD (reference sequence). The CDR3 is 15 amino acids. CDR3 region: CASSGTGTGANVLTF. CDR3 DNA: TGCGCCAGCAGCGGGACAGGGACTGGGGCCAACGTCCTGACTTTC.

The DNA for the CDR3 is TGTGCCAGCAGCCCGAGGGGGCTATCCCGCTACGAGCAGTACTTC. Residues: CASSPRGLSRYEQYF. This rearrangement joins TRBV7-8 to TRBJ2-7; 7 nucleotides align to TRBD1. J lost 3 bases, V lost 5 bases, and 10 bases had no gene match. CDR1 is SGHVS and CDR2 is FQNEAQ in the germline V gene. This CDR3 comprises 15 residues.

The chain carries TRBV6-1 and TRBJ2-5, with 7 positions matching TRBD1. CDR3 length: 14 amino acids. Germline V gives CDR1 MNHNS, CDR2 SASEGT. Unmatched junction bases numbered 5, after V lost 3 bases and J lost 4 bases. Written as DNA, the CDR3 is TGTGCCAGCAGTGACAGGGGGTCGTTAGAGACCCAGTACTTC. Translating it yields CASSDRGSLETQYF.

The chain links TRBV7-2 to TRBJ1-6, with TRBD1 as a possible D gene (6 bases). The V end lost 5 bases, the J end lost 8 bases, and 13 bases lay between the germline ends. CDR3 length equals 14 residues. Germline V gene lookup returns CDR1 SGHTA and CDR2 FQGNSA. CDR3 loop: CASSLQGWYSPLHF. CDR3 in DNA: TGTGCCAGCAGCCTACAGGGATGGTATTCACCCCTCCACTTT.

The chain links TRBV5-6 to TRBJ2-7; D gene uncertain. The germline V gene encodes CDR1 SGHDT and CDR2 YYEEEE. V dropped 0 bases and J dropped 4 bases, with 14 bases sitting between them. This CDR3 has 15 residues. CDR3 sequence reads: CASSLVDSKGYEQYF. The CDR3 nucleotides read TGTGCCAGCAGCTTGGTGGATTCCAAGGGTTACGAGCAGTACTTC.

The chain has TRBV19 and TRBJ1-4; possibly TRBD1 for D (6 bases). Germline CDR1 and CDR2: LNHDA and SQIVND (reference sequence). The CDR3 totals 15 residues. Between the trimmed V and J ends, which lost 3 bases and 3 bases, there was a span of 11 bases. The CDR3 reads CASSIRTGSNEKLFF. As DNA, the CDR3 is TGTGCCAGTAGTATCAGAACAGGGTCTAATGAAAAACTGTTTTTT.

J is TRBJ1-6 and V is TRBV7-9; TRBD1 matches at 7 bases. The germline CDR1 and CDR2 sequences are SEHNR and FQNEAQ (reference sequence). The CDR3 length is 15 residues. V shed 1 base, J shed 3 bases, and the junction held 0 bases outside the gene matches. In nucleotides, the CDR3 is TGTGCCAGCAGCTTAGGGACAGGCTATAATTCACCCCTCCACTTT. The encoded protein is CASSLGTGYNSPLHF.

The gene calls are TRBV7-2 and TRBJ1-5; the D gene is possibly TRBD1 (6 bases). Germline CDR1 is SGHTA and CDR2 is FQGNSA. The V and J ends lost 5 bases and 4 bases respectively, with 9 bases between them. The CDR3 consists of 13 residues. The CDR3 DNA sequence: TGTGCCAGCAGCCACAGGGTTAATCAGCCCCAGCATTTT. Translating gives CASSHRVNQPQHF.

The rearrangement uses TRBV2 and TRBJ2-7; D remains unclear. V was pared by 5 bases and J by 3 bases, with 8 bases between. CDR1 SNHLY and CDR2 FYNNEI come from the germline V gene. This CDR3 is 12 amino acids long. CDR3 in DNA: TGTGCCAGCAGTAGGGATTACTACGAGCAGTACTTC. This translates into CASSRDYYEQYF.

Remarks on this clone: A junction boundary mismatches the germline segment, possibly from a read error. The chain employs TRBV7-9 and TRBJ1-5; 7 bases are a match to TRBD1. CDR1 is SEHNR and CDR2 is FQNEAQ in the germline V gene (reference sequence). The CDR3 is made up of 17 amino acids. The CDR3 sequence: CASSSGMGQSFNKPQHF. In nucleotides, the CDR3 is TGTGCCAGCAGCTCAGGTATGGGACAGAGCTTCAATAAGCCCCAGCATTTT.

The chain has TRBV7-2 and TRBJ1-3; D remains ambiguous. In germline, CDR1 is SGHTA, CDR2 FQGNSA. The CDR3 covers 17 residues. V lost 6 bases to trimming and J lost 0 bases, with 18 bases between them. The CDR3 loop reads CASSLRPGLDSGNTIYF. The CDR3 DNA is TGTGCCAGCAGTCTACGGCCAGGTCTAGACTCTGGAAACACCATATATTTT.

The chain recombines TRBV15 with TRBJ2-1; 11 positions agree with TRBD2. Germline V gene sequence: CDR1 LNHNV, CDR2 YYDKDF (reference sequence). Unmatched junction bases numbered 9, after V lost 6 bases and J lost 8 bases. CDR3 size: 15 residues. CDR3 nucleotide sequence: TGTGCCACCAGAGGGGTAGCGGGGGGGCGGGATGAGCAGTTCTTC. It encodes CATRGVAGGRDEQFF.

Turning to this clone: The junction departs from germline at one end; a sequencing error may be responsible. The sample holds other DNA sequences that translate to the same CDR3. The rearrangement joins TRBV7-6 to TRBJ2-5; 9 nucleotides match TRBD2. CDR1 and CDR2 from the germline V gene are SGHVS and FNYEAQ. The CDR3 is made up of 15 amino acids. The DNA of the CDR3 is TGTGCCAGTAGCTTCGCGGGGGGGCGAGATAGGACCCAGTACTTC. This codes for CASSFAGGRDRTQYF.

This chain uses TRBV7-9 with TRBJ2-2; D unclear. The V end lost 6 bases, the J end lost 5 bases, and 19 bases lay between the germline ends. Per the germline V gene, CDR1 is SEHNR and CDR2 is FQNEAQ (reference sequence). The CDR3 loop spans 16 amino acids. The CDR3, as DNA: TGTGCCAGCAGGTATCCTCACGGGCCCCAGACCGGGGAGCTGTTTTTT. Protein: CASRYPHGPQTGELFF.

The V and J genes are TRBV19 and TRBJ2-7, with 12 positions matching TRBD2. CDR1 and CDR2 from the germline V gene are LNHDA and SQIVND (reference sequence). The length of the CDR3 is 15 residues. The J segment lost 2 bases and the V segment lost 5 bases, leaving 4 bases of the junction unmatched. CDR3 nucleotide sequence: TGTGCCAGTAGTTCTCCTAGCGGGGGGGCCTACGAGCAGTACTTC. Translating gives CASSSPSGGAYEQYF.

The rearrangement links TRBV7-2 to TRBJ1-2, with D possibly matching TRBD1 (5 bases). This CDR3 comprises 14 residues. The germline V gene has CDR1 SGHTA and CDR2 FQGNSA. V was cut by 6 bases and J by 3 bases, with 14 bases left in between. CDR3 amino acids: CASRRQIKDYGYTF. CDR3 DNA sequence: TGTGCCAGCAGACGACAGATAAAGGACTATGGCTACACCTTC.